This T cell receptor (beta chain) was identified in a study of T cell responses to AZD1222 COVID-19 vaccine. Per the germline V gene, CDR1 is SGDLS and CDR2 is YYNGEE. V lost 2 bases to trimming and J lost 5 bases, with 16 bases between them. The CDR3 runs 16 residues. Sequencing was performed with immunoSEQ multiplex PCR; in TCRdb, only in-frame clones are kept and a portion is missing. The sample carries about 160,000 clones, 70% to 90% recorded once. Here the sequenced sample was peripheral blood, taken on day 0 of AZD1222 vaccination. This sequence joins TRBV9 and TRBJ2-2; possibly TRBD1 for D (6 bases). The source of this sequence is an adult in good health. The CDR3 DNA is TGTGCCAGCAGCGTCGTGGCAGGGGTTGGGACCGGGGAGCTGTTTTTT. Protein: CASSVVAGVGTGELFF.